The TCR beta chain under discussion was sequenced for a study of cytomegalovirus exposure and HLA in healthy donors. Regarding this clone: The target antigen is unknown.

TCRdb's table, derived via immunoSEQ multiplex PCR, lists solely in-frame clones and lacks some. Among approximately 270,000 clones listed, 85% to 90% were seen once. Study results and caveats: The classifier, whose performance was assessed in both the original and validation cohorts, reportedly diagnosed cytomegalovirus status with high specificity and sensitivity. The authors listed 150 or so TCR beta chains as cytomegalovirus-associated. In a later analysis, first-cohort TCR clusters were found to tend to co-occur in the 130 or so validation repertoires. In vitro checks showed that a few CMV-associated chains really do target CMV antigens.

Germline V lookup: CDR1 MGHRA, CDR2 YSYEKL. The CDR3 runs 15 residues. Deletions cut 1 base from V and 6 bases from J, with 13 bases between. The chain couples TRBV4-1 to TRBJ1-5, with TRBD1 as a possible D gene (5 bases). Input material: PBMCs. The source is a woman aged 18 to 35 in good health and CMV-seronegative. The CDR3: CASSQGVSGGQPQHF. CDR3 nucleotide sequence: TGCGCCAGCAGCCAAGGGGTTTCGGGGGGTCAGCCCCAGCATTTT.